This T cell receptor (beta chain) was recorded in a study of T cell responses to AZD1222 COVID-19 vaccine. Whole-study findings and limits: Clonal diversity may have been underestimated, and the donors were mostly white British, with more females than males.

With regard to this clone: Its cognate antigen is unknown.

Using immunoSEQ multiplex PCR, the repertoire was profiled, and TCRdb retains in-frame clones only, with some absent. This repertoire shows 100,000 to 120,000 clones, roughly 90% found once; its top ten account for approximately 15%. This receptor was identified in an adult who received the AZD1222 COVID-19 vaccine. Sequenced here: peripheral blood, sampled 28 days after the second AZD1222 dose.

This chain's CDR3 is CASSFGTPTGEQYF. CDR3 sequence (DNA): TGTGCCAGCAGCTTCGGGACACCCACTGGGGAGCAGTACTTC. This chain joins TRBV5-6 and TRBJ2-7, with TRBD1 as a possible D gene (6 bases). V was shortened by 2 bases and J by 7 bases, with 16 bases between the two germline ends. The CDR3 is 14 residues long. From germline, CDR1 is SGHDT and CDR2 YYEEEE.